This T cell receptor (beta chain) was sequenced in a study of cytomegalovirus exposure and HLA in healthy donors. Study-wide results and limits: 150 or so TCR beta chains were listed as cytomegalovirus-associated. Reported results showed that the classifier diagnosed cytomegalovirus status with high specificity and sensitivity.

This CDR3 has 13 residues. Germline-derived CDR1 and CDR2 are SGHDT and YYEEEE. V was trimmed by 6 bases and J by 6 bases, leaving 15 bases between them. Turning to this clone: Antigen specificity is unknown.

Sequenced by immunoSEQ multiplex PCR; TCRdb stores in-frame clones only, minus some. The sample shows 250,000 to 350,000 clones, about nine tenths of them seen only once. The chain recombines TRBV5-6 with TRBJ1-2, with D maybe TRBD1 (5 bases). The clonotype originates from a young woman in good health and CMV-seronegative. The sequenced sample consisted of PBMCs. CDR3 in amino acids: CASNPIGGNGYTF. The CDR3 nucleotides read TGTGCCAGCAACCCGATCGGGGGGAATGGCTACACCTTC.